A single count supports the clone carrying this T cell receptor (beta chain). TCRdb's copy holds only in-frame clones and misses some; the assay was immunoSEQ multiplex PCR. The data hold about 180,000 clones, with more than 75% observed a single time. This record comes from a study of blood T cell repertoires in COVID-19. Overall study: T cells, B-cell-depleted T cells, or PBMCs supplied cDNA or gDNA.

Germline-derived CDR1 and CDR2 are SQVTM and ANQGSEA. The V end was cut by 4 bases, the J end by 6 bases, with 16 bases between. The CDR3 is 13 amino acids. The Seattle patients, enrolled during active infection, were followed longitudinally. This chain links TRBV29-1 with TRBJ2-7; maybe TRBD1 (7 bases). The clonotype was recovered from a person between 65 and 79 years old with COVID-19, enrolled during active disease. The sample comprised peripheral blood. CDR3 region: CSVGTGRGFEQYF. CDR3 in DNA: TGCAGCGTTGGGACAGGTCGGGGGTTCGAGCAGTACTTC.